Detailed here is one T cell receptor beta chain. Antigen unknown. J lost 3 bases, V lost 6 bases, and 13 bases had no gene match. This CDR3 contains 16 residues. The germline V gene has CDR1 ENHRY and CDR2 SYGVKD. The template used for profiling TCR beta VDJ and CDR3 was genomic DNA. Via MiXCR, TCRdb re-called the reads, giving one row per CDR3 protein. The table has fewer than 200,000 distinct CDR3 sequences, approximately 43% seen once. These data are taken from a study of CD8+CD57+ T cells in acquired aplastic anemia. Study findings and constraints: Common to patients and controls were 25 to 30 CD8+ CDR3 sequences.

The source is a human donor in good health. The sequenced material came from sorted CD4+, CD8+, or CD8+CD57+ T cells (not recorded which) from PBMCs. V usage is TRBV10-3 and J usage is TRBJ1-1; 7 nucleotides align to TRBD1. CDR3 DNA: TGTGCCATCAGACAGACTGGACAGGACGGAGACACTGAAGCTTTCTTT. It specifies CAIRQTGQDGDTEAFF.